These 5 T cell receptor beta chains originate from one sample sequenced in a study of CD8 T cells in ankylosing spondylitis. Findings and limits, study-wide: Ankylosing spondylitis blood appeared to carry a characteristic TCR beta motif of roughly 8 highly homologous variants.

These TCRs are of unknown antigen specificity. TCRdb reanalysed the 5' RACE reads using MiXCR and keeps one entry per CDR3 protein. Of over 200,000 distinct CDR3 sequences in the sample, 15% to 20% are singletons; the top ten hold about 42%. The sequenced sample consisted of blood, either unsorted or a sorted T cell fraction (not recorded which). Source of these receptors: a male donor with ankylosing spondylitis.

The CDR3 loop is CASSLGTPDYEQYF. CDR3 sequence (DNA): TGTGCCAGCAGCTTGGGGACGCCTGACTACGAGCAGTACTTC. This rearrangement joins TRBV7-8 to TRBJ2-7; either TRBD1 or TRBD2 may fit D (5 bases each). The CDR3 loop spans 14 amino acids. Between the trimmed V and J ends, which lost 3 bases and 3 bases, there was a span of 12 bases. Germline V lookup: CDR1 SGHVS, CDR2 FQNEAQ.

This clonotype showed up just a few times. This chain uses TRBV10-2 with TRBJ1-1, with no clear D. This CDR3 comprises 16 residues. Germline CDR1 reads WSHSY; CDR2 reads SAAADI. The V end was cut by 0 bases, the J end by 0 bases, with 11 bases between. DNA for the CDR3: TGCGCCAGCAGTGAGTCGATAGCACGAATGAACACTGAAGCTTTCTTT. This sequence encodes CASSESIARMNTEAFF.

The V call is TRBV11-2, the J call TRBJ2-7, with 10 nucleotides matching TRBD1. Unmatched junction bases numbered 14, after V lost 4 bases and J lost 2 bases. The CDR3 covers 18 residues. Germline V gene lookup returns CDR1 SGHAT and CDR2 FQNNGV. The CDR3 spells CASSSGDRGSTIAYEQYF. The CDR3 nucleotides are TGTGCCAGCAGCTCCGGGGACAGGGGATCGACGATAGCCTACGAGCAGTACTTC.

This clonotype was recorded a few times. The genes are TRBV12-3 or TRBV12-4 and TRBJ1-1; D uncertain. The CDR3 is made up of 14 amino acids. Trimming removed 4 bases from V and 5 bases from J, with 14 bases in between. This CDR3 is CASSSHGGRTEAFF. The CDR3 DNA follows: TGTGCCAGCAGTTCCCACGGAGGGAGGACTGAAGCTTTCTTT.

The rearrangement joins TRBV6-5 to TRBJ2-7; maybe TRBD1 (6 bases). Trimming cost V 0 bases and J 2 bases, with 14 bases left between them. The CDR3 length is 16 residues. Germline CDR1 reads MNHEY; CDR2 reads SVGAGI. The CDR3 nucleotides read TGTGCCAGCAGTTACTCGCCCGGGACACTTACCTACGAGCAGTACTTC. It is translated as CASSYSPGTLTYEQYF.